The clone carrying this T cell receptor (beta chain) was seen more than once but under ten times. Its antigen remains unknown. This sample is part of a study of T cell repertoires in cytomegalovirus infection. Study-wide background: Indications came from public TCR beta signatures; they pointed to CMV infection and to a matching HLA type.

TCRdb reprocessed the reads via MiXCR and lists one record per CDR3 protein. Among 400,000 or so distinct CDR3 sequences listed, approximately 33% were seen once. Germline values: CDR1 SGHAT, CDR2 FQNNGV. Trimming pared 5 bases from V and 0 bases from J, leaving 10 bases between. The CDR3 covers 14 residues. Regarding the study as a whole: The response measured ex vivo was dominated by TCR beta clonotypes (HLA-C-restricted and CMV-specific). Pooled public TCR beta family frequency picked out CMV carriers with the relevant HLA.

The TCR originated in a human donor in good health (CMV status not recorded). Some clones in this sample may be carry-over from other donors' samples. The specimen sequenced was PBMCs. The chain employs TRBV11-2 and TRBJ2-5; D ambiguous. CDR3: CASSADEYQETQYF. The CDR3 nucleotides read TGTGCCAGCAGCGCGGACGAGTACCAAGAGACCCAGTACTTC.